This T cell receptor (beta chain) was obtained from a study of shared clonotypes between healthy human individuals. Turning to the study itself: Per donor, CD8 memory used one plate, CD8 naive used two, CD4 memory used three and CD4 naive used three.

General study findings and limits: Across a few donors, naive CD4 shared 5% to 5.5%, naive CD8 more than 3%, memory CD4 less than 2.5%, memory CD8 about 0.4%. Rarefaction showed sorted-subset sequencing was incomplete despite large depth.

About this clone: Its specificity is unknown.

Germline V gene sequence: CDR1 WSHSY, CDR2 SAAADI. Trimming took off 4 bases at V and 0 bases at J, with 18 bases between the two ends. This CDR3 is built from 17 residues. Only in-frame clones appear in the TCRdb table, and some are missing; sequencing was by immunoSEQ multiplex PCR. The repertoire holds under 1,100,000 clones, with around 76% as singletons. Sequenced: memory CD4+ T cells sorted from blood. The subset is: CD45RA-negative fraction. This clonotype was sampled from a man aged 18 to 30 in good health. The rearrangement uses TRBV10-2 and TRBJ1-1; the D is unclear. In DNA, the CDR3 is TGCGCCAGCAGTGGGTTCGAATCCGGCGGGCTGAACACTGAAGCTTTCTTT. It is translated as CASSGFESGGLNTEAFF.